This T cell receptor (beta chain) derives from a study of CD8+ T cells in alopecia areata. For the study at large: Oral tofacitinib (5 to 10 mg twice daily) was administered to treated patients. A 6-month period off drug followed tofacitinib, which lasted 6 to 18 months. Affected scalp percentage gauged treated patients' severity.

The treatment is: oral pan-JAK inhibitor, 5-10 mg twice daily. Obtained from alopecia areata patients were lesional scalp punch biopsies along with peripheral blood. Trimming took 1 base from V and 0 from J, leaving 10 bases between them. The CDR3 totals 15 residues. Germline loops: CDR1 SEHNR, CDR2 FQNEAQ (reference sequence). The sequencing template was cDNA reverse transcribed from extracted RNA. TCRdb's table, derived via immunoSEQ multiplex PCR, lists solely in-frame clones and lacks some. The data contain around 97,000 clones, 80% to 90% of them singletons. The sequencing used CD8+ T cells sorted from blood, collected at week 34, from a patient treated with tofacitinib. The rearrangement links TRBV7-9 to TRBJ2-7, with D possibly matching TRBD1 (6 bases). The receptor's source is a human donor with alopecia areata. The CDR3 nucleotides are TGTGCCAGCAGCTTAGGCAGGGGTAGCTCCTACGAGCAGTACTTC. This translates into CASSLGRGSSYEQYF.